The text below deals with one T cell receptor (beta chain). The antigen remains undetermined. The CDR3 length is 12 residues. The V and J ends lost 0 bases and 12 bases respectively, with 14 bases between them. CDR1 DFQATT and CDR2 SNEGSKA come from the germline V gene (reference sequence). The authors incorporated unique molecular identifiers into the TCR beta cDNA libraries. A single record per CDR3 protein comes from TCRdb applying MiXCR to the PCR reads. The sample carries roughly 670,000 distinct CDR3 sequences, around 64% recorded once. This sample was included in a study of post-analysis software for immune sequencing data. The study's findings and limits: TRBV5-6, TRBV5-1 and TRBV20-1 were among roughly 5 TRBV segments more frequent in patients than controls.

V is TRBV20-1 and J is TRBJ1-1; D gene uncertain. The sample was blood. The TCR sequence derives from a girl aged 2 to 9 with multiple sclerosis. CDR3 in DNA: TGCAGTGCTAGAGATACTCGGTCTGGGACTTTCTTT. This codes for CSARDTRSGTFF.